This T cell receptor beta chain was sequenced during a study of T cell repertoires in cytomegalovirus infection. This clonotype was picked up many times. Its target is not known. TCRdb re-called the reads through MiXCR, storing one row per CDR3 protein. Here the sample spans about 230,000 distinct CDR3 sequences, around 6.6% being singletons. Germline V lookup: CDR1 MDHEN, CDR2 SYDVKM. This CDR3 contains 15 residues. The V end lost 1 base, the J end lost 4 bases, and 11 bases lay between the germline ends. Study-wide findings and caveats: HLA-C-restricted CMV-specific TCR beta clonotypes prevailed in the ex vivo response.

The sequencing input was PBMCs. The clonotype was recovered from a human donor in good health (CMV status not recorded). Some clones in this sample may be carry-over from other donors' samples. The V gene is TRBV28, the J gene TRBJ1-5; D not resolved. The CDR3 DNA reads TGTGCCAGCAGTTTATATCTTTCCGAGAATCAGCCCCAGCATTTT. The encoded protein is CASSLYLSENQPQHF. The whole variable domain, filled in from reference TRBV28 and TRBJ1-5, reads DVKVTQSSRYLVKRTGEKVFLECVQDMDHENMFWYRQDPGLGLRLIYFSYDVKMKEKGDIPEGYSVSREKKERFSLILESASTNQTSMYLCASSLYLSENQPQHFGDGTRLSIL.